This T cell receptor beta chain emerged from a study of beta chain features in type 1 diabetes listed by TCRdb under 2018. Context from the whole study: No differences in mean age, gender distribution, total cell number or subset yield were found between patients and healthy donors. Whereas all 30 or so donors provided naive and central memory subsets, regulatory and stem cell-like memory subsets were isolated from just 8 patients and roughly 8 healthy donors. The study compared TCRB repertoires of sorted circulating CD4+ T cell subsets between recently diagnosed type 1 diabetes patients and matched healthy donors. A total of 85 million to 140 million sorted cells were examined across all samples, and the number of cells per subset was strongly correlated with RNA yield. General study outcomes and caveats: Naive, central memory and regulatory TCRB repertoires appeared more similar among patients than among healthy donors. Because small numbers of individuals were included in the HLA sub-analyses, any influence of HLA type on TCRB rearrangement was left unresolved. Because cDNA was sequenced instead of genomic DNA, highly expressing activated cells could be over-represented, though the groups showed no difference in activation or CD3 levels. At VDJ recombination sites, patients with type 1 diabetes made fewer insertions and deleted more nucleotides, a pattern implying thymic rearrangement abnormalities. In all four CD4+ subsets, TCRB CDR3 length was moderately but significantly shorter in type 1 diabetes patients. PCR might favor shorter templates, but patient and control samples were amplified and corrected together, so any skew would affect both groups equally.

The entire amount of isolated RNA was reverse transcribed using the High Capacity cDNA Reverse Transcription Kit, so the sequenced TCRB transcripts were expressed ones. Deep immunoSEQ sequencing was applied to naive, central memory and regulatory T cell samples, giving an average of about 3.6 million total reads per sample. Sorted cells were lysed in RLT buffer and RNA was extracted with DNase-treated RNeasy Micro or Mini kits, depending on cell number. Each cell subset was processed separately to prevent cross-contamination, with patient and healthy donor samples processed together. The immunoSEQ multiplex PCR was used to amplify TCRB sequences from cDNA, generating 87-bp fragments that spanned the CDR3 region. Amplicons were sequenced on the Illumina HiSeq platform. The source study handled its data this way. Synthetic template baselines were used to correct PCR bias computationally, reads within Hamming distance 2 were collapsed together, and singletons that could not be merged were discarded. By aligning reads against IMGT, V, D and J genes, CDR3 length, and insertions or deletions at six rearrangement sites were assigned. Within each subset, clonotype counts were normalized to sorted cell number, and only after that were true diversity and Gini coefficients computed with the tcR R package. The overlap coefficient, calculated on TCRB nucleotide sequences, was used to quantify repertoire sharing. Out-of-frame TCRB sequences from naive cells were analyzed as a proxy for the pre-selection repertoire. In its TCRdb copy, this immuneACCESS table keeps in-frame sequences only and misses some clones. Where compared with another copy, unresolved V genes explain less than half of these, and the others have no known cause. V, J and clone size are those of that table, while D and trimming were read from the DNA. The sample profile shows around 600,000 clones; about an eighth of them were found once. Roughly 0.12% of the sample rests with the top ten.

Trimming removed 0 bases from V and 4 bases from J; the gene matches leave 8 bases unexplained. The CDR3, from cysteine to phenylalanine, totals 17 residues. The DNA shown is the 51-base CDR3, in frame from base 1. The germline V gene yields SGHVS for CDR1 and FQNEAQ for CDR2. For this clone: Its specific antigen is unknown. There are no base qualities to consult, and no much larger clone falls within one base.

A single peripheral blood draw of around 0.11 L on average was collected from each donor into heparinised tubes. A BD FACSAria II and a panel including CD45RO, CCR7, CD25, CD127, CD95 and CD27 were used to sort naive, central memory, regulatory and stem cell-like memory CD4+ T cells. Every sorted population had a purity above 95%. PBMCs were isolated right away by Lymphoprep density gradient centrifugation and were stained directly, without culture. So that batch effects would be minimized, each experiment stained and sorted samples in pairs, pairing one healthy donor with one patient. The specimen sequenced was naive CD4+ T cells from blood. Read against the paper, the sample's cell subset or site label means: true naive CD4+ T cells. This chain joins TRBV7-8 to TRBJ2-3; 9 junctional bases match TRBD1. The sequence came from a man younger than 40 with type 1 diabetes. The sequence in DNA is TGTGCCAGCAGCTTAGCCCCCGGGACAGGGAACGCAGATACGCAGTATTTT. This yields the protein CASSLAPGTGNADTQYF.